Below, 32 T cell receptor beta chains from the same sample are listed, as sequenced in a study of tumor-infiltrating lymphocytes in localized non-small cell lung cancer. The protocol was immunoSEQ multiplex PCR, while the TCRdb copy is restricted to in-frame clones and leaves out a portion. The data show under 3,500 clones, approximately 70% seen once. Source material: uninvolved lung tissue not adjacent to the tumor. Receptors originate from a human donor with non-small cell lung cancer.

The rearrangement joins TRBV11-2 to TRBJ1-2; the match to TRBD1 covers 8 bases. After removal of 7 bases from V and 4 bases from J, the junction contained 23 bases not matched to a gene. CDR1 is SGHAT, CDR2 FQNNGV, per germline. The CDR3 spans 19 residues. CDR3: CASILGEEDRDSLCYGYTF. The DNA for the CDR3 is TGTGCCAGCATCCTAGGGGAAGAGGACAGGGATAGCCTCTGCTATGGCTACACCTTC.

In its sample, this clone is large. This chain connects TRBV4-3 to TRBJ1-4; D is perhaps TRBD1 (5 bases). Germline-derived CDR1 and CDR2 are LGHNA and YSLEER. This CDR3 region has 16 residues. Deletions cut 1 base from V and 0 bases from J, with 9 bases between. CDR3 DNA: TGCGCCAGCAGCCAAGGGGGCGGTGCAACTAATGAAAAACTGTTTTTT. Translating it yields CASSQGGGATNEKLFF.

This clone was counted only a few times. The genes are TRBV21-1 and TRBJ2-1; TRBD1, as called in the table, went unchecked against the DNA. TRBV21-1 is given as a pseudogene. This CDR3 region has 16 residues. CDR3 loop: CASSKGTGTDNNEQFF. The CDR3 DNA is TGTGCCAGCAGCAAAGGTACCGGGACAGATAACAATGAGCAGTTCTTC.

By sample share, this clone is medium-sized. The chain combines TRBV4-1 with TRBJ2-1; TRBD2 matches 14 bases. V shed 4 bases and J 10 bases; nucleotides not matched to a gene: 6. Per the germline V gene, CDR1 is MGHRA and CDR2 is YSYEKL. This CDR3 has 15 amino acids. As DNA, the CDR3 is TGCGCCAGCAGCCCGGGACTAGCGGGAGCGGGCGAGCAGTTCTTC. The encoded protein is CASSPGLAGAGEQFF.

The genes are TRBV2 and TRBJ2-2, with D possibly being TRBD1 or TRBD2 (6 bases each). The CDR3 is 15 residues long. Germline V gene data show CDR1 as SNHLY and CDR2 as FYNNEI. Trimming cost V 9 bases and J 2 bases, with 16 bases left between them. CDR3 sequence: CASIYGGLNTGELFF. Written as DNA, the CDR3 is TGTGCCAGTATCTACGGGGGCCTAAACACCGGGGAGCTGTTTTTT. Together with reference TRBV2 and TRBJ2-2, the CDR3 gives the full variable domain: EPEVTQTPSHQVTQMGQEVILRCVPISNHLYFYWYRQILGQKVEFLVSFYNNEISEKSEIFDDQFSVERPDGSNFTLKIRSTKLEDSAMYFCASIYGGLNTGELFFGEGSRLTVL.

This sequence joins TRBV14 and TRBJ1-6, with D maybe TRBD1 (6 bases). The germline gives CDR1 SGHDN, CDR2 FVKESK. V lost 2 bases and J lost 7, with 12 bases in between. The CDR3 is 15 amino acids. This CDR3 reads CASSQQGSGNSPLHF. In DNA form, the CDR3 reads TGTGCCAGCAGCCAACAGGGGTCTGGGAATTCACCCCTCCACTTT.

This clone has just a few counts. This rearrangement joins TRBV6-6 to TRBJ2-7; D uncertain. V lost 6 bases to trimming and J lost 5 bases, with 11 bases between them. This CDR3 spans 12 amino acids. Germline V gene data show CDR1 as MNHNY and CDR2 as SVGAGI (reference sequence). The CDR3 DNA reads as TGTGCCAGCAGCCTCACGGGTGACGAGCAGTACTTC. As protein: CASSLTGDEQYF.

This clone occurred a few times. This sequence joins TRBV30 and TRBJ1-1; no reliable D call. The CDR3 is made up of 12 amino acids. Germline V gives CDR1 GTSNPN, CDR2 SVGIG (reference sequence). V lost 3 bases to trimming and J lost 10 bases, with 15 bases between them. CDR3 loop: CAWRGTGGIAFF. The CDR3 DNA follows: TGTGCCTGGAGGGGAACCGGAGGGATAGCTTTCTTT.

This clone was seen a few times. The chain links TRBV28 to TRBJ1-5; maybe TRBD1 (5 bases). This CDR3 region has 15 residues. Germline loops: CDR1 MDHEN, CDR2 SYDVKM. V was clipped by 3 bases and J by 5 bases, with 14 bases between them. The CDR3 region has the DNA TGTGCCAGCAGTTTGGGGGGGGGAAAGGATCAGCCCCAGCATTTT. Its translation: CASSLGGGKDQPQHF.

This rearrangement joins TRBV5-1 to TRBJ2-7; tentatively, D is TRBD1 or TRBD2 (5 bases each). V lost 4 bases and J 2 bases, leaving 13 bases between the germline ends. This CDR3 contains 14 residues. Germline V gene sequence: CDR1 SGHRS, CDR2 YFSETQ. CDR3 DNA sequence: TGCGCCAGCAGCCCGGGGACCAGCCCCTACGAGCAGTACTTC. Its protein product is CASSPGTSPYEQYF.

CDR3 loop: CASRTSGRARDTQYF. The CDR3 nucleotides are TGTGCCAGCCGGACTAGCGGTAGAGCAAGAGATACGCAGTATTTT. J is TRBJ2-3 and V is TRBV6-5, with 10 bases matching TRBD2. The CDR3 totals 15 residues. Trimming at V came to 8 bases and at J to 5 bases, leaving 10 bases not matched to a gene. CDR1 is MNHEY and CDR2 is SVGAGI in the germline V gene.

By share, this clone counts as large. The CDR3 DNA is TGCGCCAGCAGCCAGCCGGGGCCGTACAATGAGCAGTTCTTC. It specifies CASSQPGPYNEQFF. This sequence joins TRBV4-1 and TRBJ2-1, with D possibly being TRBD1 or TRBD2 (5 bases each). V was cut by 3 bases and J by 4 bases, with 10 bases left in between. In germline, CDR1 is MGHRA, CDR2 YSYEKL. The CDR3 consists of 14 residues.

This clone was counted only a few times. V usage is TRBV5-5 and J usage is TRBJ2-2; unclear D gene. The CDR3 runs 14 residues. The V gene lost 0 bases and the J gene lost 5 bases, with 8 bases spanning the gap. Germline-derived CDR1 and CDR2 are SGHKS and YYEKEE (reference sequence). CDR3 DNA sequence: TGTGCCAGCAGCTTGGGGGGTAATACCGGGGAGCTGTTTTTT. Its protein product is CASSLGGNTGELFF.

This clone was observed a handful of times. The rearrangement uses TRBV27 and TRBJ1-1; possibly TRBD1 for D (6 bases). CDR3 length: 15 amino acids. CDR1 is MNHEY and CDR2 is SMNVEV in the germline V gene (reference sequence). V was cut by 1 base and J by 4 bases, with 13 bases left in between. This CDR3 is CASSLYTGMGTEAFF. The CDR3 DNA follows: TGTGCCAGCAGTTTATACACAGGGATGGGCACTGAAGCTTTCTTT.

This sequence joins TRBV7-9 and TRBJ1-2, with a weak D call TRBD1 (5 bases). CDR3 length equals 13 residues. From germline, CDR1 is SEHNR and CDR2 FQNEAQ (reference sequence). Trimming left V 1 base short and J 7 bases short, with 10 bases between. The CDR3, as DNA: TGTGCCAGCAGCTTAGGCAGGGCCGGTGGCTACACCTTC. Amino acids: CASSLGRAGGYTF.

The chain uses TRBV5-1 and TRBJ2-2; D possibly corresponds to TRBD1 (6 bases). This CDR3 is 16 amino acids long. V was pared by 0 bases and J by 4 bases, with 13 bases between. Germline V lookup: CDR1 SGHRS, CDR2 YFSETQ. The CDR3 bases are TGCGCCAGCAGCTTGGTCCCACAGGGCAGCACCGGGGAGCTGTTTTTT. Amino acids: CASSLVPQGSTGELFF. Based on the CDR3 plus reference TRBV5-1 and TRBJ2-2, the full variable domain is KAGVTQTPRYLIKTRGQQVTLSCSPISGHRSVSWYQQTPGQGLQFLFEYFSETQRNKGNFPGRFSGRQFSNSRSEMNVSTLELGDSALYLCASSLVPQGSTGELFFGEGSRLTVL.

The J gene is TRBJ2-7, the V gene TRBV6-1; no reliable D call. The V gene lost 3 bases and the J gene lost 6 bases, with 15 bases spanning the gap. The CDR3 totals 14 residues. CDR1 and CDR2 (germline): MNHNS, SASEGT. The CDR3 DNA is TGTGCCAGCAGTGAGCTGGGAAGGGTCGGCGAGCAGTACTTC. Translated, it gives CASSELGRVGEQYF.

This chain connects TRBV5-4 to TRBJ1-4, with unresolved D. V was pared by 4 bases and J by 7 bases, with 11 bases between. CDR3 size: 13 residues. Looked up from germline, CDR1 is SGHNT and CDR2 is YYREEE (reference sequence). The CDR3 region is CASSQQRGEKLFF. The CDR3 DNA reads as TGTGCCAGCAGCCAACAACGGGGTGAAAAACTGTTTTTT.

The chain uses TRBV19 and TRBJ2-1, with a weak D call TRBD1 (5 bases). Germline values: CDR1 LNHDA, CDR2 SQIVND (reference sequence). The V gene lost 6 bases and the J gene lost 1 base, with 13 bases spanning the gap. The length of the CDR3 is 15 residues. This CDR3 is CASRDIPSSYNEQFF. CDR3 bases: TGTGCCAGTAGGGACATTCCATCGTCCTACAATGAGCAGTTCTTC.

The chain joins TRBV2 to TRBJ2-7; a weak D match, TRBD2 (6 bases). Germline V CDR1 and CDR2: SNHLY, FYNNEI. There are 14 residues in the CDR3. V was trimmed by 3 bases and J by 4 bases, leaving 13 bases between them. This CDR3 reads CASSDVADPYEQYF. The CDR3 nucleotides are TGTGCCAGCAGTGATGTAGCGGACCCTTACGAGCAGTACTTC.

The genes are TRBV29-1 and TRBJ2-5; 11 nucleotides agree with TRBD1. With 8 bases clipped from V and 5 bases from J, the junction kept 7 bases outside the gene matches. Germline assignment: CDR1 SQVTM and CDR2 ANQGSEA. This CDR3 has 13 amino acids. The CDR3 nucleotides are TGCAGCAATTCGGGACAGGGGGGGGAGACCCAGTACTTC. Amino acids: CSNSGQGGETQYF. Variable domain in full (rest from reference TRBV29-1 and TRBJ2-5): SAVISQKPSRDICQRGTSLTIQCQVDSQVTMMFWYRQQPGQSLTLIATANQGSEATYESGFVIDKFPISRPNLTFSTLTVSNMSPEDSSIYLCSNSGQGGETQYFGPGTRLLVL.

The J gene is TRBJ1-2, the V gene TRBV2; D is unclear. From germline, CDR1 is SNHLY and CDR2 FYNNEI. With 8 bases removed from V and 3 bases from J, the gap between germline ends came to 10 bases. CDR3 length equals 12 residues. CDR3 in amino acids: CASLGGYYGYTF. The DNA for the CDR3 is TGTGCCAGCTTAGGCGGCTACTATGGCTACACCTTC.

The V and J genes are TRBV27 and TRBJ2-3; no firm D call. V dropped 5 bases and J dropped 2 bases, with 5 bases sitting between them. Germline CDR1 MNHEY, CDR2 SMNVEV (reference sequence). CDR3 length: 12 amino acids. The CDR3 sequence is CASSPTTDTQYF. CDR3 nucleotide sequence: TGTGCCAGCAGTCCAACCACAGATACGCAGTATTTT.

V is TRBV6-5 and J is TRBJ2-2; D unresolved. V dropped 0 bases and J dropped 0 bases, with 2 bases sitting between them. In germline, CDR1 is MNHEY, CDR2 SVGAGI. There are 14 residues in the CDR3. CDR3 sequence reads: CASSYSTNTGELFF. In DNA, the CDR3 is TGTGCCAGCAGTTACTCGACGAACACCGGGGAGCTGTTTTTT.

This clone is large by share. The chain links TRBV19 to TRBJ1-1; D gene unclear. Germline values: CDR1 LNHDA, CDR2 SQIVND (reference sequence). V was shortened by 5 bases and J by 4 bases, with 11 bases between the two germline ends. The CDR3 loop spans 13 amino acids. CDR3 DNA sequence: TGTGCCAGTAGTGCATCACGGAGCACTGAAGCTTTCTTT. This translates into CASSASRSTEAFF.

The genes are TRBV5-4 and TRBJ2-7; TRBD1 matches 10 bases. This CDR3 is 14 amino acids long. Germline V lookup: CDR1 SGHNT, CDR2 YYREEE (reference sequence). V lost 4 bases and J lost 3; bases outside the gene matches: 4. For the CDR3, the DNA is TGTGCCAGCAGCCCGAGGACAGGGGGCTACGAGCAGTACTTC. Translation: CASSPRTGGYEQYF.

The rearrangement links TRBV10-3 to TRBJ1-5; D is possibly TRBD1 (6 bases). The length of the CDR3 is 14 residues. The germline V and J ends were trimmed by 10 bases and 0 bases, with 13 bases remaining between them. The germline gives CDR1 ENHRY, CDR2 SYGVKD. CDR3 in DNA: TGTGCCACCTGGACAGCAAATAGCAATCAGCCCCAGCATTTT. The encoded protein is CATWTANSNQPQHF.

This sequence joins TRBV6-5 and TRBJ2-7; 7 bases map to TRBD2. The CDR3 is 13 residues long. The trim removed 7 bases at V and 7 bases at J, leaving 10 bases unmatched. Germline loops: CDR1 MNHEY, CDR2 SVGAGI. Here the CDR3 reads CASTEGGSREQYF. The CDR3 nucleotides are TGTGCCAGCACCGAGGGAGGGAGTCGAGAGCAGTACTTC.

The J gene is TRBJ2-3, the V gene TRBV5-1, with TRBD2 matching over 7 bases. The V segment lost 0 bases and the J segment 1 base; nucleotides outside the gene matches: 2. The CDR3 extends over 15 amino acids. CDR1 is SGHRS, CDR2 YFSETQ, per germline. This chain's CDR3 is CASSLATSGTDTQYF. CDR3 sequence (DNA): TGCGCCAGCAGCTTGGCCACTAGCGGCACAGATACGCAGTATTTT.

This clone was found a few times. The J gene is TRBJ1-2, the V gene TRBV2; possibly TRBD1 for D (6 bases). CDR1 and CDR2 (germline): SNHLY, FYNNEI. The CDR3 is made up of 13 amino acids. Trimming took 6 bases from V and 4 from J, leaving 12 bases between them. The CDR3 bases are TGTGCCAGCAGCGCACAGGGAGGCTATGGCTACACCTTC. It translates to CASSAQGGYGYTF. Full variable domain (remainder filled in from reference TRBV2 and TRBJ1-2): EPEVTQTPSHQVTQMGQEVILRCVPISNHLYFYWYRQILGQKVEFLVSFYNNEISEKSEIFDDQFSVERPDGSNFTLKIRSTKLEDSAMYFCASSAQGGYGYTFGSGTRLTVV.

V is TRBV11-2 and J is TRBJ2-1; no reliable D call. With 2 bases removed from V and 7 bases from J, the gap between germline ends came to 18 bases. The CDR3 sequence is 16 residues long. The V gene's germline CDR1 is SGHAT and CDR2 FQNNGV. CDR3 nucleotides: TGTGCCAGCAGCTTATCCGGCTACGGCATTTTGAATGAGCAGTTCTTC. Its protein product is CASSLSGYGILNEQFF.

The genes are TRBV11-3 and TRBJ1-1, with no clear D. Trimming left V 2 bases short and J 0 bases short, with 4 bases between. CDR3 length: 13 amino acids. Germline loops: CDR1 SGHNT, CDR2 YENEEA. This chain's CDR3 is CASSLRVNTEAFF. The CDR3, as DNA: TGTGCCAGCAGCTTAAGGGTGAACACTGAAGCTTTCTTT. The full variable domain, completed using reference TRBV11-3 and TRBJ1-1, is EAGVVQSPRYKIIEKKQPVAFWCNPISGHNTLYWYLQNLGQGPELLIRYENEEAVDDSQLPKDRFSAERLKGVDSTLKIQPAELGDSAVYLCASSLRVNTEAFFGQGTRLTVV.